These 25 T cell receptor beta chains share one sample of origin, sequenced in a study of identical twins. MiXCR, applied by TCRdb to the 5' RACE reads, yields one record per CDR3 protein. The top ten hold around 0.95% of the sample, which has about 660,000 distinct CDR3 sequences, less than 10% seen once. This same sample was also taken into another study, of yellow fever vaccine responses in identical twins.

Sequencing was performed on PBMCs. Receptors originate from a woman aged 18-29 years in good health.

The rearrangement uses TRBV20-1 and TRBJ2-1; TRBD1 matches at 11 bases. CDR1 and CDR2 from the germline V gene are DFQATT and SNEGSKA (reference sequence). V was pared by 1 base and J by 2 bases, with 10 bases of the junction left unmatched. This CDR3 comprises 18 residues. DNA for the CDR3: TGCAGTGCTAGAGTTAGGACAGGGGGCTTGTCACCCTACAATGAGCAGTTCTTC. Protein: CSARVRTGGLSPYNEQFF.

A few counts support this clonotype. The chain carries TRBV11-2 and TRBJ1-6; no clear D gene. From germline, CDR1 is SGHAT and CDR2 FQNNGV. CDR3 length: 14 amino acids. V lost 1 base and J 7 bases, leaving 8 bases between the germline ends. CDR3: CASSLGTQNSPLHF. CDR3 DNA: TGTGCCAGCAGCTTAGGAACACAGAATTCACCCCTCCACTTT.

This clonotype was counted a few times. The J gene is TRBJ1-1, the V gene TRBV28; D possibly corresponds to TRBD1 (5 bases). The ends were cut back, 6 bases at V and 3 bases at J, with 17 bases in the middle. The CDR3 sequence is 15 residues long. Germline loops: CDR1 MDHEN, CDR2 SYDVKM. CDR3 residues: CASRLSRGADTEAFF. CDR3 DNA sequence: TGTGCCAGCAGACTCTCTAGGGGTGCCGACACTGAAGCTTTCTTT.

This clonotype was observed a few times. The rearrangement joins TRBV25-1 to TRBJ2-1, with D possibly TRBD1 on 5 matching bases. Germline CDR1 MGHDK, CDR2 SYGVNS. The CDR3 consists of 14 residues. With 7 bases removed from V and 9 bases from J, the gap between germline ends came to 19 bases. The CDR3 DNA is TGTGCCAGCACCCCCTCTGACAGTTCGGCTGAGCAGTTCTTC. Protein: CASTPSDSSAEQFF.

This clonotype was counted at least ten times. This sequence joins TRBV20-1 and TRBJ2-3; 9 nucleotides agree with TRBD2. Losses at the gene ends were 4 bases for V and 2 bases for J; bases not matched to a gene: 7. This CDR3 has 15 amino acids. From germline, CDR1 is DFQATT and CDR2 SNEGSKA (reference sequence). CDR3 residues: CSATISGSFTDTQYF. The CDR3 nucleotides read TGCAGTGCTACCATTAGCGGGAGTTTCACAGATACGCAGTATTTT.

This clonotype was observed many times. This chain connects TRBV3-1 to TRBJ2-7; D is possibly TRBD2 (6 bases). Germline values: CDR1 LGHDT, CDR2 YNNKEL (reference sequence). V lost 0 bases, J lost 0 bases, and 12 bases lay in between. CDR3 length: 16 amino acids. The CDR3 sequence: CASSQDIGGLSYEQYF. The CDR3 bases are TGTGCCAGCAGCCAAGACATCGGGGGACTCTCCTACGAGCAGTACTTC.

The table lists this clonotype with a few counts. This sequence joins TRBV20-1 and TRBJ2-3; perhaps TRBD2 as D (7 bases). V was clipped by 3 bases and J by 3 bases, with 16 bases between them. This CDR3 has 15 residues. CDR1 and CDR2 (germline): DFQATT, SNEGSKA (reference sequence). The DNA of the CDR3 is TGCAGTGCTAGCAGCGCGGGGGCTAGGACAGATACGCAGTATTTT. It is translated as CSASSAGARTDTQYF.

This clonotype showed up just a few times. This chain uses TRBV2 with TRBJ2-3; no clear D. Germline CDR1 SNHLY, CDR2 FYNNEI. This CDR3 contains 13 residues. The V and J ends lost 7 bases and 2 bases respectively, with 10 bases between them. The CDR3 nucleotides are TGTGCCAGCAATTCGCGGTTCACAGATACGCAGTATTTT. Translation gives CASNSRFTDTQYF.

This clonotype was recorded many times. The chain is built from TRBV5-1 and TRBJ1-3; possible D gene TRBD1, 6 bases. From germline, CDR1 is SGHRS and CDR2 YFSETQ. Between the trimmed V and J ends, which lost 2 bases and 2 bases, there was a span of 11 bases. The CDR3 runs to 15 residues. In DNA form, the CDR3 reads TGCGCCAGCAGCTTAGGGGGGACTCCTGGAAACACCATATATTTT. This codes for CASSLGGTPGNTIYF.

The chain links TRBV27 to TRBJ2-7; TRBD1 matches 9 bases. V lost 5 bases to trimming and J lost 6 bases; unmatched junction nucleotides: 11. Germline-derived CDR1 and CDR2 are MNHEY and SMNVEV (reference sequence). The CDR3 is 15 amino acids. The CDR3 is CASSSYRDREGEQYF. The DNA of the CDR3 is TGTGCCAGCAGTAGCTACCGGGACAGGGAGGGCGAGCAGTACTTC.

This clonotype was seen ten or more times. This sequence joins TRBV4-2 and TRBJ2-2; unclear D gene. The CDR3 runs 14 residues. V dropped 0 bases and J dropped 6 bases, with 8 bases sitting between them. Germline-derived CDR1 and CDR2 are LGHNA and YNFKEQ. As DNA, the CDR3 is TGTGCCAGCAGCCAAGATCTCGGCCCCGGGGAGCTGTTTTTT. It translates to CASSQDLGPGELFF.

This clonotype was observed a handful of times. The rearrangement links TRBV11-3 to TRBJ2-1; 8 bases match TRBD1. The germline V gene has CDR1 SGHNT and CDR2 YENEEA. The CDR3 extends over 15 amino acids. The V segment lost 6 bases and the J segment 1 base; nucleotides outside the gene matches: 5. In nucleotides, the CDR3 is TGTGCCAGCAGTTTCGACAGGGGATCCTACAATGAGCAGTTCTTC. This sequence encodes CASSFDRGSYNEQFF.

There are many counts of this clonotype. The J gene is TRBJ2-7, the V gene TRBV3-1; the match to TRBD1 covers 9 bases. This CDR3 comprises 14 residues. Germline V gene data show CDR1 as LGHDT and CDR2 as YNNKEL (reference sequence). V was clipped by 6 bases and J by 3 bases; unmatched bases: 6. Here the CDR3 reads CASRRGQGFYEQYF. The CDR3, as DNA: TGTGCCAGCAGGCGGGGACAGGGCTTCTACGAGCAGTACTTC.

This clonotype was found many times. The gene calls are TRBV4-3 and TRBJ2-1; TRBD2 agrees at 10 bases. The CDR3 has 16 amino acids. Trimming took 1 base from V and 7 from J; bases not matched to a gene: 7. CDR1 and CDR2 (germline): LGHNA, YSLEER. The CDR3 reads CASSQVPSGSSNEQFF. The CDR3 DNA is TGCGCCAGCAGCCAAGTACCTAGCGGGAGTAGTAATGAGCAGTTCTTC.

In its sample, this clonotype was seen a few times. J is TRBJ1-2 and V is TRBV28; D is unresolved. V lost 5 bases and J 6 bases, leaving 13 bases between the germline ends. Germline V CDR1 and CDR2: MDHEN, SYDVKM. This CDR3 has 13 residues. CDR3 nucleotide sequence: TGTGCCAGCAGTCTACAAGATGAAAATGGCTACACCTTC. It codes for CASSLQDENGYTF.

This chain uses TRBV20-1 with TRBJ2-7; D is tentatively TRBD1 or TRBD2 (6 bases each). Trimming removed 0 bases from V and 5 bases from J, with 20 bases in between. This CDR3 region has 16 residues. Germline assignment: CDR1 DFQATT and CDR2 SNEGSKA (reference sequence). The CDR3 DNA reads TGCAGTGCTAGAGACCCTTTCGGGGGCGTATCCCACGAGCAGTACTTC. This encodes CSARDPFGGVSHEQYF.

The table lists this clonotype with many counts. This CDR3 is CASSFWGLNYNEQFF. The CDR3, as DNA: TGTGCCAGCAGTTTCTGGGGACTCAACTACAATGAGCAGTTCTTC. This chain uses TRBV12-3 or TRBV12-4 with TRBJ2-1; TRBD2 might be the D (6 bases). Trimming took 3 bases from V and 3 from J, leaving 12 bases between them. The CDR3 totals 15 residues.

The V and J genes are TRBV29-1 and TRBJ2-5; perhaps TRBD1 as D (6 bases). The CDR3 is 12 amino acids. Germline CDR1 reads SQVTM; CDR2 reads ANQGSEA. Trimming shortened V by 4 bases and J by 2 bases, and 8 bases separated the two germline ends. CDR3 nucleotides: TGCAGCGTTGGCCAGGGGCAAGAGACCCAGTACTTC. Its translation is CSVGQGQETQYF. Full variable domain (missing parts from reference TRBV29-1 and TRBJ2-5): SAVISQKPSRDICQRGTSLTIQCQVDSQVTMMFWYRQQPGQSLTLIATANQGSEATYESGFVIDKFPISRPNLTFSTLTVSNMSPEDSSIYLCSVGQGQETQYFGPGTRLLVL.

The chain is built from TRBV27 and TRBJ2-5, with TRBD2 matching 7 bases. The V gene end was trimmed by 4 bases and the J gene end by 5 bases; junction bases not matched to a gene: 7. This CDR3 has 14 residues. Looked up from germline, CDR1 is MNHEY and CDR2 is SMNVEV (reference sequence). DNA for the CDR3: TGTGCCAGCAGTTATCAGCGGGGTCGGGAGACCCAGTACTTC. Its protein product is CASSYQRGRETQYF.

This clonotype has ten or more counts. The CDR3 region is CASSFLAGDTGELFF. Here the CDR3 DNA reads TGCGCCAGCAGCTTTCTAGCGGGAGACACCGGGGAGCTGTTTTTT. V and J are TRBV5-1 and TRBJ2-2; 10 bases match TRBD2. Germline CDR1 reads SGHRS; CDR2 reads YFSETQ. J gave up 3 bases and V 2 bases, and 1 base lay outside the gene matches. The CDR3 loop spans 15 amino acids.

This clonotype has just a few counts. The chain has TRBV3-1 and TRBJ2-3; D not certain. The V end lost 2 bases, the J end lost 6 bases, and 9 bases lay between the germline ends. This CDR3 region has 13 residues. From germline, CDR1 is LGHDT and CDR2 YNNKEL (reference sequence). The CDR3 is CASSQPNTDTQYF. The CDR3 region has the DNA TGTGCCAGCAGCCAACCTAACACGGATACGCAGTATTTT.

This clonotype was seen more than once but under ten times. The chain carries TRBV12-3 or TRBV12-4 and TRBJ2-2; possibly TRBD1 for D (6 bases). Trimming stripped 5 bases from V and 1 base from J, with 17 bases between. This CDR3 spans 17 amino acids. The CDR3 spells CASSLPNRVMNTGELFF. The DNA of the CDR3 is TGTGCCAGCAGTCTCCCGAACAGGGTTATGAACACCGGGGAGCTGTTTTTT.

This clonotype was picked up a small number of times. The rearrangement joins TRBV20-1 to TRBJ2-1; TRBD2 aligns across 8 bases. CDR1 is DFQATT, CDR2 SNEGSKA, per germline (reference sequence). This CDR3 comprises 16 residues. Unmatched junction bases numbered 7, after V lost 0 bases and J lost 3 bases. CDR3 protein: CSARETGLVLYNEQFF. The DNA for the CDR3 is TGCAGTGCTAGAGAAACGGGACTAGTGCTCTACAATGAGCAGTTCTTC.

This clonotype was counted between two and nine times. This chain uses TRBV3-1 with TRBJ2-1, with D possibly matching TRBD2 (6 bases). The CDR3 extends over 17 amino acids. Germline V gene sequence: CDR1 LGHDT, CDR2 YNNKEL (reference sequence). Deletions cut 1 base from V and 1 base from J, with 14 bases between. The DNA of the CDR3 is TGTGCCAGCAGCCAAGGAGGGGCGGGACGGTCCTACAATGAGCAGTTCTTC. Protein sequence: CASSQGGAGRSYNEQFF.

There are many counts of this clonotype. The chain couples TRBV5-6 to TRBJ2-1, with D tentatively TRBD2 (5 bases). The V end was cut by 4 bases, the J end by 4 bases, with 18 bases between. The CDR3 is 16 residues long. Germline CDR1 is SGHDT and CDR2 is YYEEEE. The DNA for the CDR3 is TGTGCCAGCAGCGGAAGCGGTAGATCTCTTTACAATGAGCAGTTCTTC. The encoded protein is CASSGSGRSLYNEQFF.